The clone carrying this T cell receptor beta chain was seen more than once but under ten times. Its antigen is undetermined. V lost 2 bases and J lost 4; bases outside the gene matches: 4. Germline loops: CDR1 SGHTA, CDR2 FQGNSA. The CDR3 runs to 14 residues. The sample originates from a study of cytomegalovirus exposure and HLA in healthy donors. Clones were sequenced by immunoSEQ multiplex PCR, and TCRdb holds only the in-frame ones, with some missing. This table holds under 200,000 clones, approximately 96% found once. Points from the study as a whole: The investigators catalogued 164 TCR beta chains as cytomegalovirus-associated. In vitro confirmation showed three CMV-associated chains to be CMV antigen specific.

The specimen sequenced was PBMCs. The chain recombines TRBV7-2 with TRBJ1-2; 7 bases map to TRBD1. This TCR was recovered from a woman between 18 and 30 years old in good health and CMV-seronegative. The CDR3 bases are TGTGCCAGCAGCTTAAATTCAGGGGGCTATGGCTACACCTTC. This sequence encodes CASSLNSGGYGYTF.